One sample yielded the 4 T cell receptor beta chains listed below, sequenced in a study of T-cell reconstitution after alpha-beta-depleted transplantation in children. Preparation of the TCRbeta library used unique molecular identifiers. Using its own MiXCR run on the PCR reads, TCRdb lists one record per CDR3 protein. The table has approximately 400,000 distinct CDR3 sequences, about 11% seen once. Sequenced material: PBMCs from the stem cell graft donor, taken from the stem cell graft. The receptor set was obtained from a human donor who donated a stem cell graft to a child with acute myeloid leukemia.

This clonotype was observed a few times. The genes are TRBV3-1 and TRBJ1-4; D might be TRBD1 (5 bases). This CDR3 contains 12 residues. The V gene lost 8 bases and the J gene lost 2 bases, with 6 bases spanning the gap. Per germline, CDR1 LGHDT and CDR2 YNNKEL (reference sequence). The CDR3 coding sequence is TGTGCCAGCCGGGGGACTAATGAAAAACTGTTTTTT. Its protein product is CASRGTNEKLFF. Variable domain in full (rest from reference TRBV3-1 and TRBJ1-4): DTAVSQTPKYLVTQMGNDKSIKCEQNLGHDTMYWYKQDSKKFLKIMFSYNNKELIINETVPNRFSPKSPDKAHLNLHINSLELGDSAVYFCASRGTNEKLFFGSGTQLSVL.

The genes are TRBV5-1 and TRBJ2-2; 13 bases align to TRBD2. The CDR3 covers 19 residues. The V gene's germline CDR1 is SGHRS and CDR2 YFSETQ. J was trimmed by 2 bases and V by 3 bases; bases with no gene match: 10. The CDR3 region has the DNA TGCGCCAGCAGCTACGCCGGGACTAGCGGGAAGCCCAACACCGGGGAGCTGTTTTTT. It translates to CASSYAGTSGKPNTGELFF.

The chain has TRBV20-1 and TRBJ2-6; D gene uncertain. CDR3 length equals 15 residues. CDR1 DFQATT and CDR2 SNEGSKA come from the germline V gene (reference sequence). V was cut by 3 bases and J by 0 bases, with 9 bases left in between. The CDR3 spells CSARGPGSGANVLTF. As DNA, the CDR3 is TGCAGTGCTAGGGGTCCCGGCTCTGGGGCCAACGTCCTGACTTTC.

This clonotype appeared a few times. V is TRBV18 and J is TRBJ1-5; D gene ambiguous. Trimming stripped 6 bases from V and 4 bases from J, with 16 bases between. The germline V gene has CDR1 KGHSH and CDR2 LQKENI. There are 15 residues in the CDR3. The CDR3 DNA is TGTGCCAGCTCTCACAGTGGTAATAGAAATCAGCCCCAGCATTTT. It translates to CASSHSGNRNQPQHF.